This TCR beta chain stems from a study of post-analysis software for immune sequencing data. The CDR3 spans 14 residues. V was cut by 9 bases and J by 7 bases, with 18 bases left in between. Germline V gene data show CDR1 as MRHNA and CDR2 as SNTAGT. Study-level findings and limits: Five or six TRBV segments, TRBV5-6, TRBV5-1 and TRBV20-1 among them, were found more frequent in patients than controls. Strong co-clustering by F measure linked samples that shared a preparation batch. Multiple sclerosis patients showed significantly lower normalized Chao1 diversity than controls did.

The sample holds a few counts of this clonotype. Its antigen is unidentified. Unique molecular identifiers tagged the TCR beta cDNA libraries. Between roughly 1 and 10 million T cells gave rise to 500,000 to 600,000 cDNA molecules. In TCRdb, the PCR reads were re-called with MiXCR into one record per CDR3 protein. There are some 190,000 distinct CDR3 sequences in the sample; 29% occur only once, and about 3.4% lies in the top ten. Material for sequencing was blood. The TCR originated in a girl aged 2-17 years with multiple sclerosis. The V call is TRBV6-4, the J call TRBJ1-4; D is ambiguous. The CDR3 DNA reads TGTGCCAGTCGCGACCGAGAGGAGAGTGAAAAACTGTTTTTT. Amino acid sequence: CASRDREESEKLFF.